Detailed here is one T cell receptor (beta chain). Its target is unknown. This specimen comes from a study of T cell repertoires in cytomegalovirus infection. MiXCR, run by TCRdb on the reads, gives a single entry per CDR3 protein. This sample has just over 450,000 distinct CDR3 sequences, with under 45% found just once. Trimming stripped 1 base from V and 1 base from J, with 14 bases between. Germline V gives CDR1 LNHNV, CDR2 YYDKDF (reference sequence). This CDR3 comprises 17 residues. Regarding the study as a whole: Clonotype analysis showed dominance of the ex vivo response by HLA-C-restricted CMV-specific TCR beta clonotypes.

The rearrangement links TRBV15 to TRBJ1-3, with a weak D call TRBD1 (6 bases). The clonotype was recovered from a human donor in good health (CMV status not recorded). Some clones in this sample may be carry-over from other donors' samples. Sequencing was performed on cultured PBMCs, taken from culture after CMV antigen stimulation. The CDR3 sequence: CATSRGRGAKSGNTIYF. Here the CDR3 DNA reads TGTGCCACCAGCAGAGGGAGGGGGGCGAAGTCTGGAAACACCATATATTTT.